The rows below give T cell receptor beta chains drawn from one sample of a study of spatial heterogeneity in lung cancer. Each CDR3 protein is one row after TCRdb ran MiXCR on the 5' RACE reads. The sample shows about 2,600 distinct CDR3 sequences, around 4.5% of them seen only once. Here the sequenced sample was normal lung tissue next to the tumor, taken at surgery. All receptors derive from a female donor with early-stage non-small cell lung cancer. The CDR3 runs from the conserved cysteine through the conserved F or W. A D gene is named only where the DNA matches it firmly. Clone size, where shown, is once, few, many, or a class for clones that have expanded.

size: medium-sized
J: TRBJ2-5
D: .
V: TRBV12-3/TRBV12-4
length: 13
DNA: TGTGCCAGCAGTTTTTTAGGGATAGAGACCCAGTACTTC
CDR3: CASSFLGIETQYF

size: medium-sized
J: TRBJ1-5
D: TRBD1
V: TRBV10-3
length: 14
DNA: TGTGCCATCAGTGAGCCGGACAGGGCTCAGCCCCAGCATTTT
CDR3: CAISEPDRAQPQHF

size: many
J: TRBJ2-1
D: .
V: TRBV6-5
length: 11
DNA: TGTGCCAGCAAAAGGACCGATGAGCAGTTCTTC
CDR3: CASKRTDEQFF

size: medium-sized
J: TRBJ1-2
D: .
V: TRBV14
length: 13
DNA: TGTGCCAGCAGCCAAGAATCCAACCGTCGCTACACCTTC
CDR3: CASSQESNRRYTF

size: many
J: TRBJ1-4
D: TRBD1
V: TRBV14
length: 14
DNA: TGTGCCAGCAGCCGGGGGACAGTTAATGAAAAACTGTTTTTT
CDR3: CASSRGTVNEKLFF

size: few
J: TRBJ1-5
D: .
V: TRBV7-2
length: 13
DNA: TGTGCCAGCAGCTTAGGCATAAATCAGCCCCAGCATTTT
CDR3: CASSLGINQPQHF

size: large
J: TRBJ2-6
D: .
V: TRBV18
length: 18
DNA: TGTGCCAGCTCACCAGAGGGGGGCTCGTTTGGTGGGGCCAACGTCCTGACTTTC
CDR3: CASSPEGGSFGGANVLTF

size: many
J: TRBJ2-2
D: .
V: TRBV11-3
length: 14
DNA: TGTGCCAGCAGGCTAGAATACAACACCGGGGAGCTGTTTTTT
CDR3: CASRLEYNTGELFF

size: medium-sized
J: TRBJ1-5
D: .
V: TRBV12-3/TRBV12-4
length: 14
DNA: TGTGCCAGCAGATTAACAGGGTTAGAGCAGCCCCAGCATTTT
CDR3: CASRLTGLEQPQHF

size: medium-sized
J: TRBJ2-2
D: .
V: TRBV19
length: 15
DNA: TGTGCCAGCTGCGACTCGGGGTTACGAACCGGGGAGCTGTTTTTT
CDR3: CASCDSGLRTGELFF

size: medium-sized
J: TRBJ1-1
D: TRBD1
V: TRBV7-9
length: 13
DNA: TGTGCCAGCAGCCCTCGACAGGGGACTGAAGCTTTCTTT
CDR3: CASSPRQGTEAFF

size: large
J: TRBJ2-5
D: TRBD1
V: TRBV6-1
length: 13
DNA: TGTGCCAGCGTCAGGGGGTCCGAGGAGACCCAGTACTTC
CDR3: CASVRGSEETQYF

size: medium-sized
J: TRBJ1-2
D: TRBD1
V: TRBV12-5
length: 13
DNA: TGTGCTAGTGGTTTGCCCCAGGGGGCTGGCTACACCTTC
CDR3: CASGLPQGAGYTF

size: few
J: TRBJ1-2
D: TRBD1
V: TRBV20-1
length: 12
DNA: TGCAGTGCTCCGGGACAGGTCTATGGCTACACCTTC
CDR3: CSAPGQVYGYTF

size: medium-sized
J: TRBJ1-5
D: TRBD1
V: TRBV20-1
length: 14
DNA: TGCAGTGCTTCCGGGACAGTCGACAATCAGCCCCAGCATTTT
CDR3: CSASGTVDNQPQHF

size: medium-sized
J: TRBJ2-2
D: .
V: TRBV27
length: 13
DNA: TGTGCCAGCAGTTTATATATCGCCGGGGAGCTGTTTTTT
CDR3: CASSLYIAGELFF

size: many
J: TRBJ1-1
D: .
V: TRBV6-2/TRBV6-3
length: 11
DNA: TGTGCCAGCAGCCAGGGAGCTGAAGCTTTCTTT
CDR3: CASSQGAEAFF

size: medium-sized
J: TRBJ1-1
D: TRBD1
V: TRBV6-6
length: 15
DNA: TGTGCCAGCAGTGCCTTAGACAGGGGGAACACTGAAGCTTTCTTT
CDR3: CASSALDRGNTEAFF

size: medium-sized
J: TRBJ1-1
D: TRBD1
V: TRBV27
length: 15
DNA: TGTGCCAGCAGTTCACACCTCGGACAGGGCACTGAAGCTTTCTTT
CDR3: CASSSHLGQGTEAFF

size: many
J: TRBJ1-2
D: .
V: TRBV4-1
length: 14
DNA: TGCGCCAGCAGCCAAGATCACGGAGGATATGGCTACACCTTC
CDR3: CASSQDHGGYGYTF

size: .
J: TRBJ1-1
D: .
V: TRBV29-1
length: 14
DNA: TGCAGCGTTGAGGGGCCAGGGTTGAACACTGAAGCTTTCTTT
CDR3: CSVEGPGLNTEAFF

size: medium-sized
J: TRBJ2-1
D: .
V: TRBV20-1
length: 13
DNA: TGCAGTGCTAGTAAGACTCTCAACAATGAGCAGTTCTTC
CDR3: CSASKTLNNEQFF

size: many
J: TRBJ2-5
D: TRBD1
V: TRBV3-1
length: 16
DNA: TGTGCCAGCAGCCAAGTAGACAGGGGTGGTGGAGAGACCCAGTACTTC
CDR3: CASSQVDRGGGETQYF

size: .
J: TRBJ2-3
D: .
V: TRBV27
length: 12
DNA: TGTGCCAGCAGTTTTCAAGGAGATACGCAGTATTTT
CDR3: CASSFQGDTQYF

size: many
J: TRBJ2-1
D: TRBD1
V: TRBV5-1
length: 16
DNA: TGCGCCAGCAGCACCCACCGGGACAGGGGGGAGAGTGAGCAGTTCTTC
CDR3: CASSTHRDRGESEQFF

size: medium-sized
J: TRBJ2-7
D: .
V: TRBV4-2
length: 14
DNA: TGTGCCAGCAGCCAAGCCGGTTCTAGCTCCGAGCAGTACTTC
CDR3: CASSQAGSSSEQYF